This TCR beta chain was retrieved from a study of T cell responses to AZD1222 COVID-19 vaccine. Study background: Some second doses came at about 4 weeks and others at about 12 weeks; these were pooled.

Worth noting for this clone: What it recognizes is unknown.

This CDR3 has 15 amino acids. J gave up 5 bases and V 8 bases, and 11 bases lay outside the gene matches. CDR1 is SNHLY, CDR2 FYNNEI, per germline. Study-wide findings and caveats: The donor group comprised mostly white British people and more females; the analysis possibly underestimated clonal diversity.

Repertoires were generated with immunoSEQ multiplex PCR, while TCRdb's copy carries only in-frame clones and drops some. Among roughly 130,000 clones, over 75% were seen once, and the ten largest hold approximately 3%. This chain uses TRBV2 with TRBJ2-3, with 9 bases lining up with TRBD1. Sequencing was performed on peripheral blood, taken on day 0 of AZD1222 vaccination. The receptor was derived from an adult in good health. The CDR3 protein is CASLFTGGSKDTQYF. In DNA form, the CDR3 reads TGTGCCAGCCTGTTTACAGGGGGCTCGAAAGATACGCAGTATTTT.